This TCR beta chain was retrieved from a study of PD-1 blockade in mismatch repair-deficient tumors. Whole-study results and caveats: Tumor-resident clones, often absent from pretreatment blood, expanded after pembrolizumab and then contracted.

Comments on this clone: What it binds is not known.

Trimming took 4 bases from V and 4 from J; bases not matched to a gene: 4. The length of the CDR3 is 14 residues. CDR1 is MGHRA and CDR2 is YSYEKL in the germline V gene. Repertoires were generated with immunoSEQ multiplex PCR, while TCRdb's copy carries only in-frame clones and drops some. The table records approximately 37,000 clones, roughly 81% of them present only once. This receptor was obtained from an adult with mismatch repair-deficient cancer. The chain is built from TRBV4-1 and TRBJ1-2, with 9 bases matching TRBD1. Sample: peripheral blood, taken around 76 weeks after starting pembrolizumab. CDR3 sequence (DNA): TGCGCCAGCAGCCTGACGACAGGGGGCTATGGCTACACCTTC. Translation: CASSLTTGGYGYTF.